The rows below give T cell receptor beta chains drawn from one sample of a study of CDR3 diversity in severe acne. TCRdb reanalysed the PCR reads using MiXCR and keeps one entry per CDR3 protein. The sample has over 85,000 distinct CDR3 sequences, around 53% seen once. The sequencing sample was made of blood. Source of these receptors: a male donor with acne. Both conserved end residues are part of each CDR3. A D gene is named only where the DNA matches it firmly. Not every row has a clone size; where given, it reads once, few, many or a size class.

V gene	J gene	D gene	clone size	CDR3 protein	CDR3 DNA
TRBV19	TRBJ1-1	.	few	CASRPAPLKTEAFF	TGTGCCAGTAGGCCGGCTCCACTAAAGACTGAAGCTTTCTTT
TRBV2	TRBJ2-7	.	.	CASSESGSSSYEQYF	TGTGCCAGCAGTGAAAGCGGCAGCAGCTCCTACGAGCAGTACTTC
TRBV7-6	TRBJ2-5	TRBD2	.	CASSLAGLAGWQETQYF	TGTGCCAGCAGCTTAGCGGGACTAGCGGGATGGCAAGAGACCCAGTACTTC
TRBV25-1	TRBJ1-1	.	.	CASFYICSARPGKGYTEAFF	.
TRBV29-1	TRBJ1-1	.	.	CSVSDEYTEAFF	TGCAGCGTTTCTGACGAGTACACTGAAGCTTTCTTT
TRBV7-2	TRBJ2-7	TRBD2	.	CASSSTWGGSYEQYF	TGTGCCAGCAGCTCCACCTGGGGAGGGTCCTACGAGCAGTACTTC
TRBV2	TRBJ1-5	.	many	CASSVDYQPQHF	TGTGCCAGCAGTGTGGACTATCAGCCCCAGCATTTT
TRBV6-5	TRBJ1-4	TRBD1	.	CASSYAGGTGDMLFF	TGTGCCAGCAGTTACGCAGGCGGGACAGGGGATATGTTGTTTTTT
TRBV6-1	TRBJ2-2	.	few	CASSDGRRAYTGELFF	TGTGCCAGCAGTGACGGTCGGCGGGCGTACACCGGGGAGCTGTTTTTT
TRBV5-6	TRBJ1-6	TRBD1	.	CASSSSTGFSSSYNSPLHF	TGTGCCAGCAGCAGCTCGACAGGGTTTTCGAGCTCCTATAATTCACCCCTCCACTTT
TRBV5-4	TRBJ1-2	.	.	CASSLWRDYGYTF	TGTGCCAGCAGCCTGTGGCGGGACTATGGCTACACCTTC
TRBV4-1	TRBJ1-2	.	.	CASSPGTAEGYTF	TGCGCCAGCAGCCCCGGGACGGCCGAGGGCTACACCTTC
TRBV4-2	TRBJ2-6	.	medium-sized	CASSQEGAGANVLTF	TGTGCCAGCAGCCAAGAGGGGGCTGGGGCCAACGTCCTGACTTTC
TRBV2	TRBJ1-5	TRBD1	.	CASRQGRDKNQPQHF	TGTGCCAGTCGACAGGGACGCGATAAAAATCAGCCCCAGCATTTT
TRBV5-6	TRBJ2-7	.	many	CASSAAYEQYF	TGTGCCAGCAGCGCCGCCTACGAGCAGTACTTC
TRBV10-3	TRBJ1-2	.	.	CAISESTWGCTF	TGTGCCATCAGTGAGTCGACGTGGGGGTGTACCTTC
TRBV24-1	TRBJ2-7	.	medium-sized	CATSGEDSYEQYF	TGTGCCACCAGTGGGGAAGACAGTTACGAGCAGTACTTC
TRBV24-1	TRBJ2-6	.	once	CATRAAGANVLTF	TGTGCCACCAGGGCCGCGGGGGCCAACGTCCTGACTTTC
TRBV20-1	TRBJ1-5	TRBD1	.	CSARLQGAGNQPQHF	TGCAGTGCTAGGCTGCAGGGGGCGGGCAATCAGCCCCAGCATTTT
TRBV27	TRBJ2-5	.	few	CASSPALGETQYF	TGTGCCAGCTCCCCGGCACTGGGAGAGACCCAGTACTTC
TRBV2	TRBJ2-7	TRBD1	.	CASSTGTGGYEQYF	TGTGCCAGCAGTACCGGGACAGGGGGATACGAGCAGTACTTC
TRBV29-1	TRBJ2-7	TRBD2	once	CSAGTSGRGYEQYF	TGCAGCGCCGGGACTAGCGGGAGAGGGTACGAGCAGTACTTC
TRBV10-3	TRBJ2-7	TRBD1	.	CAINRDSSYEQYF	TGTGCCATCAACCGGGACAGCTCCTACGAGCAGTACTTC
TRBV11-2	TRBJ2-1	TRBD2	many	CASSALTSERDNEQFF	TGTGCCAGCAGCGCTCTCACTAGCGAAAGGGACAATGAGCAGTTCTTC
TRBV10-3	TRBJ1-5	.	many	CAISDKGIGNQPQHF	TGTGCCATCAGTGATAAGGGAATTGGCAATCAGCCCCAGCATTTT